This T cell receptor (beta chain) stems from a study of blood T cell repertoires in COVID-19. Study at large: COVID-19 samples, acute and convalescent, were from the United States, Italy and Spain. From T cells, B-cell-depleted T cells, or PBMCs came the material, which was cDNA or gDNA.

Original data processing: Amplification from reference gene primers served as the basis for estimated nucleated cell counts. The protocol was immunoSEQ multiplex PCR, while the TCRdb copy is restricted to in-frame clones and leaves out a portion. That table furnishes V, J and clone size, whereas the DNA furnished D and trimming. The table shows 260,000 or so clones, with 88% occurring only once. The V and J ends lost 4 bases and 1 base, in that order; junction bases with no gene match: 0. This CDR3 is 13 amino acids long. Germline-derived CDR1 and CDR2 are SEHNR and FQNEAQ (reference sequence). Input material: peripheral blood. The receptor was isolated from a human donor in a cohort sampled during active COVID-19. The rearrangement uses TRBV7-9 and TRBJ1-1, with TRBD1 matching over 7 bases. The CDR3 protein is CASSWTGNTEAFF. CDR3 sequence (DNA): TGTGCCAGCAGCTGGACAGGGAACACTGAAGCTTTCTTT.